This T cell receptor (beta chain) was profiled in a study of shared clonotypes between healthy human individuals. Between the trimmed V and J ends, which lost 2 bases and 1 base, there was a span of 9 bases. The CDR3 totals 15 residues. From germline, CDR1 is SEHNR and CDR2 FQNEAQ (reference sequence). The method was immunoSEQ multiplex PCR; TCRdb's version includes in-frame clones alone and lacks a portion of them. The sample shows under 350,000 clones, roughly 84% of them seen only once. This receptor was taken from a man aged 18 to 29 in good health. Sequenced input: memory CD8+ T cells sorted from blood. Noted subset: CD45RO+ cells pooled with CCR7-negative TemRA cells. The chain employs TRBV7-9 and TRBJ1-5; D is ambiguous. In DNA, the CDR3 is TGTGCCAGCAGCTTAATTCCCTGGAGCAATCAGCCCCAGCATTTT. This gives the protein CASSLIPWSNQPQHF. The full variable domain, in which reference TRBV7-9 and TRBJ1-5 provide the parts outside the CDR3, is DTGVSQNPRHKITKRGQNVTFRCDPISEHNRLYWYRQTLGQGPEFLTYFQNEAQLEKSRLLSDRFSAERPKGSFSTLEIQRTEQGDSAMYLCASSLIPWSNQPQHFGDGTRLSIL.